A single sample gave rise to the 13 T cell receptor beta chains below, sequenced in a study of blood T cell repertoires in COVID-19. Sequenced by immunoSEQ multiplex PCR; TCRdb stores in-frame clones only, minus some. The repertoire has about 24,000 clones, roughly nine tenths of them found once; the top ten carry around 30%. Sequencing was carried out using peripheral blood. Receptor source: a woman in her 70s with active COVID-19.

The chain joins TRBV7-9 to TRBJ1-6; D is unresolved. CDR1 is SEHNR and CDR2 is FQNEAQ in the germline V gene (reference sequence). V lost 5 bases to trimming and J lost 7 bases, with 18 bases between them. This CDR3 region has 16 residues. In DNA, the CDR3 is TGTGCCAGCAGCGCAAGCCACGGCGGGGAGAATTCACCCCTCCACTTT. Its translation: CASSASHGGENSPLHF.

The gene calls are TRBV11-1 and TRBJ2-1; 9 bases are shared with TRBD1. Germline V gene sequence: CDR1 SGHAT, CDR2 FQDESV (reference sequence). CDR3 size: 14 residues. J lost 7 bases, V lost 7 bases, and 8 bases had no gene match. CDR3: CASNLRTGANEQFF. The CDR3 bases are TGTGCCAGCAACCTACGGACAGGGGCAAATGAGCAGTTCTTC. The variable domain in full, with the rest retrieved from reference TRBV11-1 and TRBJ2-1, is EAEVAQSPRYKITEKSQAVAFWCDPISGHATLYWYRQILGQGPELLVQFQDESVVDDSQLPKDRFSAERLKGVDSTLKIQPAELGDSAMYLCASNLRTGANEQFFGPGTRLTVL.

This clone was counted a single time. V and J are TRBV11-3 and TRBJ2-2; D is possibly TRBD1 (5 bases). The CDR3 has 14 amino acids. Germline assignment: CDR1 SGHNT and CDR2 YENEEA. V was shortened by 1 base and J by 5 bases, with 8 bases between the two germline ends. As DNA, the CDR3 is TGTGCCAGCAGCTTAGTCTCAGGGACCGGGGAGCTGTTTTTT. Translating it yields CASSLVSGTGELFF.

This clone was recorded only once. This chain joins TRBV7-9 and TRBJ2-5; 12 bases align to TRBD1. The CDR3 has 12 residues. With 11 bases clipped from V and 5 bases from J, the junction kept 3 bases outside the gene matches. Germline CDR1 SEHNR, CDR2 FQNEAQ (reference sequence). For the CDR3, the DNA is TGTGCCGGGGGACAGGGGGCTGAGACCCAGTACTTC. Translated: CAGGQGAETQYF.

The V gene is TRBV7-6, the J gene TRBJ2-3; the D gene is possibly TRBD2 (6 bases). Trimming stripped 5 bases from V and 0 bases from J, with 15 bases between. Per germline, CDR1 SGHVS and CDR2 FNYEAQ. The CDR3 contains 16 residues. The CDR3 loop reads CASSGGSGSSTDTQYF. CDR3 coding DNA: TGTGCCAGCAGCGGGGGGTCGGGGTCTAGCACAGATACGCAGTATTTT.

The CDR3, as DNA: TGTGCCAGCAGCGTACTCTCCGCCGGGGAGCTGTTTTTT. Its translation is CASSVLSAGELFF. The chain couples TRBV9 to TRBJ2-2; no clear D. This CDR3 is 13 amino acids long. CDR1 SGDLS and CDR2 YYNGEE come from the germline V gene. The V gene lost 1 base and the J gene lost 6 bases, with 7 bases spanning the gap.

The chain joins TRBV19 to TRBJ2-3; 10 nucleotides agree with TRBD1. CDR1 and CDR2 from the germline V gene are LNHDA and SQIVND (reference sequence). J gave up 4 bases and V 3 bases, and 4 bases lay outside the gene matches. The CDR3 contains 15 residues. The CDR3 sequence is CASSILGQGSDTQYF. The CDR3, as DNA: TGTGCCAGTAGTATTTTGGGACAGGGGTCAGATACGCAGTATTTT. The complete variable domain, with remaining parts taken from reference TRBV19 and TRBJ2-3, reads DGGITQSPKYLFRKEGQNVTLSCEQNLNHDAMYWYRQDPGQGLRLIYYSQIVNDFQKGDIAEGYSVSREKKESFPLTVTSAQKNPTAFYLCASSILGQGSDTQYFGPGTRLTVL.

This chain links TRBV15 with TRBJ2-6; D is unresolved. The V end lost 5 bases, the J end lost 3 bases, and 17 bases lay between the germline ends. The CDR3 has 17 amino acids. CDR1 and CDR2 (germline): LNHNV, YYDKDF (reference sequence). The CDR3 DNA reads TGTGCCACCAGCTTAACAGTTTTCGGTGGTGGGGCCAACGTCCTGACTTTC. Translation gives CATSLTVFGGGANVLTF.

This clone came up once. The chain's CDR3 is CAPFNRGQGRNEQFF. The DNA of the CDR3 is TGTGCCCCTTTTAATCGGGGACAGGGGAGAAATGAGCAGTTCTTC. The rearrangement uses TRBV24-1 and TRBJ2-1, with 10 bases lining up with TRBD1. V shed 12 bases, J shed 7 bases, and the junction held 14 bases outside the gene matches. This CDR3 spans 15 amino acids. Germline loops: CDR1 KGHDR, CDR2 SFDVKD.

The chain recombines TRBV30 with TRBJ1-3; 8 nucleotides match TRBD1. The CDR3 totals 16 residues. V lost 4 bases and J lost 1; bases outside the gene matches: 9. CDR1 and CDR2 from the germline V gene are GTSNPN and SVGIG (reference sequence). The CDR3 DNA reads TGTGCCTGGAAAACCCGACAGGGGACTTCTGGAAACACCATATATTTT. It encodes CAWKTRQGTSGNTIYF. The complete variable domain, with remaining parts taken from reference TRBV30 and TRBJ1-3, reads SQTIHQWPATLVQPVGSPLSLECTVEGTSNPNLYWYRQAAGRGLQLLFYSVGIGQISSEVPQNLSASRPQDRQFILSSKKLLLSDSGFYLCAWKTRQGTSGNTIYFGEGSWLTVV.

The chain couples TRBV12-3 or TRBV12-4 to TRBJ2-7; perhaps TRBD2 as D (5 bases). Trimming removed 2 bases at V and 3 bases at J, with 8 bases between. The CDR3 is 13 residues long. Written as DNA, the CDR3 is TGTGCCAGCAGTTTAACTAGGTTCTACGAGCAGTACTTC. As protein: CASSLTRFYEQYF.

This clone was counted only a few times. V gene TRBV10-3 combines with J gene TRBJ2-1; D is perhaps TRBD2 (7 bases). Between the trimmed V and J ends, which lost 0 bases and 7 bases, there was a span of 16 bases. The CDR3 loop spans 16 amino acids. Germline V gene lookup returns CDR1 ENHRY and CDR2 SYGVKD. The CDR3 is CAISESVGGRRNEQFF. The CDR3 coding sequence is TGTGCCATCAGTGAGTCGGTGGGGGGGCGTCGGAATGAGCAGTTCTTC.

This clone was seen only once. A far more abundant clone sits one base away, making this likely a read error. The same CDR3 also results from other DNA sequences found in this sample. The CDR3 DNA is TGTGCCAGCAGTTTCTATCCCGGGGAGCTGTTTTTT. It codes for CASSFYPGELFF. The chain joins TRBV12-3 or TRBV12-4 to TRBJ2-2; no firm D call. The CDR3 contains 12 residues. The germline V and J ends were trimmed by 3 bases and 6 bases, with 5 bases remaining between them.